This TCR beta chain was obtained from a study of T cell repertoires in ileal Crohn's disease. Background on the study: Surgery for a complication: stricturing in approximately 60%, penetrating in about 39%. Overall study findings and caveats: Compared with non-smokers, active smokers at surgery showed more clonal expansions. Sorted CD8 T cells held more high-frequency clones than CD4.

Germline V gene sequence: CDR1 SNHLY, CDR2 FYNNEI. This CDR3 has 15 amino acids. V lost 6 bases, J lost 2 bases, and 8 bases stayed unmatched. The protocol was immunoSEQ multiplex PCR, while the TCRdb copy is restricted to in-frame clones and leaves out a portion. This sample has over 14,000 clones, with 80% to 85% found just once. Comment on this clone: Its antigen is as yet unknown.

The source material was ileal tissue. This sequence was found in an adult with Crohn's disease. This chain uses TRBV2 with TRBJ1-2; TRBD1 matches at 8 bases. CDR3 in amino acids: CASRGPDRANYGYTF. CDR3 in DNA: TGTGCCAGCAGGGGCCCGGACAGGGCCAACTATGGCTACACCTTC.